These T cell receptor beta chains were read from a single sample in a study of blood T cells in healthy people across ages. Using its own MiXCR run on the 5' RACE reads, TCRdb lists one record per CDR3 protein. Of more than 1,400,000 distinct CDR3 sequences listed, about 43% are singletons. Sequencing was performed on blood. Every receptor here comes from a young woman in good health. The CDR3 runs from the conserved cysteine through the conserved F or W. Fields, in order: D gene, J gene, clone size, V gene, CDR3 protein, CDR3 DNA. The D gene is left open where the match is weak. Expanded clones get a size class; other rows say once, few or many, or leave the size out.

d_call: .
j_call: TRBJ1-5
clone_size: few
v_call: TRBV9
cdr3_aa: CASSVGGESGNQPQHF
cdr3_nt: TGTGCCAGCAGCGTAGGAGGGGAAAGCGGCAATCAGCCCCAGCATTTT

d_call: .
j_call: TRBJ1-1
clone_size: .
v_call: TRBV4-1
cdr3_aa: CASSRIDRYTEAFF
cdr3_nt: TGCGCCAGCAGCCGAATAGACAGATACACTGAAGCTTTCTTT

d_call: .
j_call: TRBJ1-5
clone_size: .
v_call: TRBV15
cdr3_aa: CATWQGNQPQHF
cdr3_nt: TGTGCCACCTGGCAGGGCAATCAGCCCCAGCATTTT

d_call: .
j_call: TRBJ2-1
clone_size: .
v_call: TRBV12-3/TRBV12-4
cdr3_aa: CASSLEGWGSPDNEQFF
cdr3_nt: TGTGCCAGCAGTTTAGAAGGGTGGGGTAGCCCGGACAATGAGCAGTTCTTC

d_call: TRBD1
j_call: TRBJ2-2
clone_size: few
v_call: TRBV29-1
cdr3_aa: CSVNGGQGYTGELFF
cdr3_nt: TGCAGCGTTAACGGGGGACAGGGGTACACCGGGGAGCTGTTTTTT

d_call: .
j_call: TRBJ2-5
clone_size: .
v_call: TRBV12-3/TRBV12-4
cdr3_aa: CASSLAPGGLNEQYF
cdr3_nt: TGTGCCAGCAGTTTAGCGCCGGGGGGCCTCAATGAGCAGTACTTC

d_call: .
j_call: TRBJ2-7
clone_size: few
v_call: TRBV27
cdr3_aa: CASSLSRYYEQYF
cdr3_nt: TGTGCCAGCAGTTTATCGCGGTATTACGAGCAGTACTTC

d_call: .
j_call: TRBJ2-2
clone_size: .
v_call: TRBV13
cdr3_aa: CASSWSGLPNTGELFF
cdr3_nt: TGTGCCAGCAGCTGGTCGGGACTCCCAAACACCGGGGAGCTGTTTTTT

d_call: TRBD2
j_call: TRBJ2-5
clone_size: few
v_call: TRBV28
cdr3_aa: CASSPTGLADQETQYF
cdr3_nt: TGTGCCAGCAGTCCTACCGGACTAGCAGATCAAGAGACCCAGTACTTC

d_call: TRBD1
j_call: TRBJ2-6
clone_size: .
v_call: TRBV5-1
cdr3_aa: CASSSEGTGKTF
cdr3_nt: TGCGCCAGCAGCTCCGAAGGGACAGGGAAGACTTTC

d_call: .
j_call: TRBJ2-7
clone_size: .
v_call: TRBV12-3/TRBV12-4
cdr3_aa: CASRVGGLYEQYF
cdr3_nt: TGTGCCAGCAGAGTGGGGGGGCTCTACGAGCAGTACTTC

d_call: .
j_call: TRBJ1-6
clone_size: few
v_call: TRBV5-5
cdr3_aa: CASSLAGAGRYTNSPLHF
cdr3_nt: TGTGCCAGCAGCTTGGCGGGGGCGGGACGCTATACTAATTCACCCCTCCACTTT

d_call: .
j_call: TRBJ2-7
clone_size: .
v_call: TRBV13
cdr3_aa: CASLGGGNHEQYF
cdr3_nt: TGCGCCAGCTTAGGAGGTGGCAACCACGAGCAGTACTTC

d_call: .
j_call: TRBJ2-1
clone_size: .
v_call: TRBV10-3
cdr3_aa: CAISSQDLDYNEQFF
cdr3_nt: TGTGCCATCAGTAGTCAAGATCTCGACTACAATGAGCAGTTCTTC

d_call: TRBD2
j_call: TRBJ2-1
clone_size: .
v_call: TRBV20-1
cdr3_aa: CSASGLAGTYNEQFF
cdr3_nt: TGCAGTGCTAGTGGACTAGCGGGGACCTACAATGAGCAGTTCTTC

d_call: TRBD2
j_call: TRBJ2-1
clone_size: .
v_call: TRBV7-6
cdr3_aa: CASSLGPGTSGNSYNEQLF
cdr3_nt: TGTGCCAGCAGCTTAGGGCCCGGGACTAGCGGGAACTCCTACAATGAGCAGCTCTTC

d_call: TRBD1
j_call: TRBJ2-5
clone_size: .
v_call: TRBV7-3
cdr3_aa: CASSQRAGTGGIETQYF
cdr3_nt: TGTGCCAGCAGCCAGAGAGCGGGGACAGGGGGGATAGAGACCCAGTACTTC

d_call: .
j_call: TRBJ1-4
clone_size: few
v_call: TRBV4-1
cdr3_aa: CASSQKFSGDRFPTNEKLFF
cdr3_nt: TGCGCCAGCAGCCAAAAATTTTCCGGGGACCGCTTTCCAACTAATGAAAAACTGTTTTTT

d_call: .
j_call: TRBJ2-3
clone_size: few
v_call: TRBV7-2
cdr3_aa: CASSYGRGAVTDTQYF
cdr3_nt: TGTGCCAGCAGCTACGGCAGGGGCGCGGTCACAGATACGCAGTATTTT

d_call: .
j_call: TRBJ2-1
clone_size: .
v_call: TRBV5-1
cdr3_aa: CASSAESQSRSSYNEQFF
cdr3_nt: TGCGCCAGCAGCGCAGAATCTCAGTCGCGGAGCTCCTACAATGAGCAGTTCTTC

d_call: .
j_call: TRBJ1-2
clone_size: .
v_call: TRBV7-9
cdr3_aa: CASSTADINYGYTF
cdr3_nt: TGTGCCAGCAGCACCGCTGACATCAACTATGGCTACACCTTC

d_call: TRBD2
j_call: TRBJ2-1
clone_size: .
v_call: TRBV20-1
cdr3_aa: CSASPSGVYNEQFF
cdr3_nt: TGCAGTGCTAGTCCTAGCGGAGTCTACAATGAGCAGTTCTTC

d_call: TRBD2
j_call: TRBJ2-7
clone_size: once
v_call: TRBV6-5
cdr3_aa: CASSKAGGHAYEQYF
cdr3_nt: TGTGCCAGCTCCAAGGCGGGAGGTCACGCCTACGAGCAGTACTTC

d_call: TRBD1
j_call: TRBJ2-4
clone_size: .
v_call: TRBV10-1
cdr3_aa: CASRSGGPSICEQYF
cdr3_nt: TGCGCCAGCAGGTCAGGGGGACCCAGTATATGTGAGCAGTACTTC

d_call: .
j_call: TRBJ2-1
clone_size: few
v_call: TRBV4-2
cdr3_aa: CASSQDRQGGNEQFF
cdr3_nt: TGCGCCAGCAGCCAAGATCGGCAGGGTGGCAATGAGCAGTTCTTC

d_call: .
j_call: TRBJ2-7
clone_size: .
v_call: TRBV6-1
cdr3_aa: CASSGTPGSEQYF
cdr3_nt: TGTGCCAGCAGTGGAACCCCTGGGAGCGAGCAGTACTTC

d_call: .
j_call: TRBJ1-2
clone_size: few
v_call: TRBV5-1
cdr3_aa: CASGITGLLYGYTF
cdr3_nt: TGCGCCAGCGGAATAACGGGTCTTCTCTATGGCTACACCTTC

d_call: .
j_call: TRBJ2-1
clone_size: few
v_call: TRBV6-1
cdr3_aa: CASSVRGLYNEQFF
cdr3_nt: TGTGCCAGCAGTGTACGAGGACTCTACAATGAGCAGTTCTTC

d_call: .
j_call: TRBJ2-1
clone_size: few
v_call: TRBV4-2
cdr3_aa: CASSQTVAVSYNEQFF
cdr3_nt: TGTGCCAGCAGCCAAACCGTAGCGGTCTCCTACAATGAGCAGTTCTTC

d_call: TRBD1
j_call: TRBJ1-2
clone_size: few
v_call: TRBV20-1
cdr3_aa: CSASPRGPTSYGYTF
cdr3_nt: TGCAGTGCTAGTCCCAGGGGGCCAACCTCCTATGGCTACACCTTC

d_call: .
j_call: TRBJ1-2
clone_size: .
v_call: TRBV20-1
cdr3_aa: CSAIDSNYGYTF
cdr3_nt: TGCAGTGCAATAGACAGTAACTATGGCTACACCTTC

d_call: .
j_call: TRBJ1-1
clone_size: many
v_call: TRBV7-9
cdr3_aa: CASRTVGEAFF
cdr3_nt: TGTGCCAGCAGGACGGTCGGGGAAGCTTTCTTT

d_call: .
j_call: TRBJ1-5
clone_size: few
v_call: TRBV28
cdr3_aa: CASRPRGGASNQPQHF
cdr3_nt: TGTGCCAGCAGGCCACGTGGGGGGGCGAGCAATCAGCCCCAGCATTTT

d_call: TRBD1
j_call: TRBJ2-2
clone_size: .
v_call: TRBV12-5
cdr3_aa: CASGSGQGFSGELFF
cdr3_nt: TGTGCTAGTGGTTCTGGACAGGGATTTAGCGGGGAGCTGTTTTTT

d_call: .
j_call: TRBJ1-6
clone_size: .
v_call: TRBV6-2/TRBV6-3
cdr3_aa: CASSSRPTSPLHF
cdr3_nt: TGTGCCAGCAGTTCACGTCCGACTTCACCCCTCCACTTT

d_call: .
j_call: TRBJ2-7
clone_size: few
v_call: TRBV6-2/TRBV6-3
cdr3_aa: CASSYQGIEQYF
cdr3_nt: TGTGCCAGCAGTTACCAGGGGATCGAGCAGTACTTC

d_call: .
j_call: TRBJ1-1
clone_size: .
v_call: TRBV12-3/TRBV12-4
cdr3_aa: CASSRRQEAFF
cdr3_nt: TGTGCCAGCAGCCGTAGACAGGAAGCTTTCTTT

d_call: TRBD2
j_call: TRBJ2-3
clone_size: few
v_call: TRBV12-3/TRBV12-4
cdr3_aa: CAAASGRASSTDTQYF
cdr3_nt: TGTGCGGCCGCTAGCGGGAGGGCCTCTAGCACAGATACGCAGTATTTT

d_call: TRBD1
j_call: TRBJ1-1
clone_size: few
v_call: TRBV4-1
cdr3_aa: CASSQAAQGASNTEAFF
cdr3_nt: TGCGCCAGCAGCCAGGCTGCGCAGGGGGCCTCGAACACTGAAGCTTTCTTT